This T cell receptor (beta chain) was documented in a study of blood T cells in healthy people across ages. For every donor, a draw yielded around 10 milliliters of peripheral blood. PCR was performed a second time for about 6 to 11 cycles using a sample-barcoded 5' primer and a J-beta primer mix. TCRdb reprocessed the 5' RACE reads with MiXCR, giving one entry per CDR3 protein. The sample has about 970,000 distinct CDR3 sequences; about 53% are singletons. The receptor was isolated from a woman aged 60-75 years in good health. The specimen sequenced was blood.

CDR3 residues: CSVDGGGPSYEQYF. Here the CDR3 DNA reads TGCAGCGTTGACGGGGGAGGGCCGTCCTACGAGCAGTACTTC. This rearrangement joins TRBV29-1 to TRBJ2-7, with 7 nucleotides matching TRBD2. V was clipped by 3 bases and J by 1 base; unmatched bases: 6. The CDR3 runs 14 residues. CDR1 and CDR2 (germline): SQVTM, ANQGSEA.